This T cell receptor beta chain was found in a study of early stage breast cancer tumors. Measured with immunoSEQ multiplex PCR; TCRdb has only the in-frame clones, and not every one. The repertoire holds roughly 7,900 clones, with approximately 62% as singletons. The sequence came from a person between 65 and 79 years old with breast cancer. The sample comprised breast tumor tissue.

The CDR3 loop is CASSLVRAGGGEQFF. The DNA of the CDR3 is TGCGCCAGCAGCTTGGTGCGAGCGGGGGGGGGTGAGCAGTTCTTC. The chain is built from TRBV5-1 and TRBJ2-1; TRBD2 aligns across 10 bases. CDR3 length equals 15 residues. Germline loops: CDR1 SGHRS, CDR2 YFSETQ. The trim removed 0 bases at V and 9 bases at J, leaving 6 bases unmatched.